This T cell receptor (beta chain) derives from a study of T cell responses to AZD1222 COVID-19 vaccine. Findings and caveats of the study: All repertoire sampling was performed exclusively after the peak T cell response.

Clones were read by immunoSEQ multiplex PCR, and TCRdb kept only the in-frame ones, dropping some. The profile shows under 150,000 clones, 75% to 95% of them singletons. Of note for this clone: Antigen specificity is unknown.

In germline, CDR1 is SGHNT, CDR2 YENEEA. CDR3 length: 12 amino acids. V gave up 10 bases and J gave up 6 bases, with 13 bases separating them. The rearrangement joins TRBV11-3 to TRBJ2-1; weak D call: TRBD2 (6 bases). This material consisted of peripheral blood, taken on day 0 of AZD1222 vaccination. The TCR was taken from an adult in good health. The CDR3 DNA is TGTGCCACGCAGCGGAGGGCCAATGAGCAGTTCTTC. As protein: CATQRRANEQFF.